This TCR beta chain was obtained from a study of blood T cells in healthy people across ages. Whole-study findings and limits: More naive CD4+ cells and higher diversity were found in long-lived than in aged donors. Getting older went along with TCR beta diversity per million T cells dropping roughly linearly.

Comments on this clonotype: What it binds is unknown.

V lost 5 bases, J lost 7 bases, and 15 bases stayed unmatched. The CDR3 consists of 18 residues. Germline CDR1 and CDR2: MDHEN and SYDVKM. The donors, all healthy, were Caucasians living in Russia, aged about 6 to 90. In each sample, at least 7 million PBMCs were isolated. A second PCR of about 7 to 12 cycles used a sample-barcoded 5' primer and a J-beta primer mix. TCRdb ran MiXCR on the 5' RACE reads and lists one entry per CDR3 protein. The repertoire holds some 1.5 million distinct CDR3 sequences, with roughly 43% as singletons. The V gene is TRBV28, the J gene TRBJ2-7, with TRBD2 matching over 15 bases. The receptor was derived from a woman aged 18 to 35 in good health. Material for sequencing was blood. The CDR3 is CASSPRRGLAGGPGEQYF. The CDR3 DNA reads TGTGCCAGCAGTCCGCGTAGAGGACTAGCGGGAGGGCCGGGGGAGCAGTACTTC.